This T cell receptor beta chain was recovered during a study of a mutant IDH1 vaccine in newly diagnosed glioma (dated by TCRdb to the early 2020s). Notes on the research overall: In the chemotherapy-containing groups, vaccination started alongside temozolomide cycles, whereas in patients who had radiotherapy alone it started 4-6 weeks after radiotherapy. For exploratory analyses, fewer than 30 treated patients had longitudinal TCRB deep sequencing done wherever samples were available. Before enrollment, most patients had been given radiochemotherapy with temozolomide as standard therapy, while the rest had received either radiotherapy alone or temozolomide alone. The week-35 safety follow-up was designated visit V12, and the week-47 end of study was designated visit V13. Six visits were used for peripheral blood collection: V03 (baseline), V05, V07, V10, V12 and V13. The roughly 30 treated patients were approximately 60% male and roughly 40% female, with a mean age of around 40 years.

As regards this clone: Its antigen has not been determined. Base qualities were left out, and no much larger clone turns up one base away.

Library method: the immunoSEQ multiplex PCR assay. Following the manufacturer's protocol, the hsTCRB Kit was used to amplify rearranged TCR beta chain sequences. TCRB libraries were sequenced on an Illumina MiSeq. In the authors' own workflow: Demultiplexing, trimming and gene mapping were performed with the kit vendor's proprietary platform. Not all clones reach the TCRdb copy of this immuneACCESS table, which keeps in-frame sequences only. Checked studies attribute under half of the gap to unresolved V genes and leave the rest unexplained. V, J and clone size derive from that table, while D and trimming were established from the DNA sequence. This sample comprises about 50,000 clones, 84% of them detected only once. Together, the top ten hold 4.1% of the sample. Taken from cysteine to phenylalanine, the CDR3 has 15 residues. CDR3 DNA only is kept here, 45 bases in frame from base 1. CDR1 and CDR2 (MNHEY, SVGAGI) derive from the germline V gene. Trimming takes 4 bases from V and 4 bases from J, and the germline ends sit 14 bases apart.

According to the study, the label for this sample's time point signals: week 35, safety follow-up. Every vaccine dose consisted of 300 ug of a 20-mer mutant IDH1 peptide in Montanide, administered subcutaneously together with topical imiquimod. Patients received eight vaccinations in weeks 1, 3, 5, 7, 11, 15, 19 and 23, corresponding to visits V03 through V10. All donors had newly diagnosed IDH1-mutant astrocytomas of WHO grade 3 or 4 that showed loss of nuclear ATRX. The samples were drawn from NOA16, a multicentre, single-arm, open-label phase I trial in Germany that tested a mutant IDH1 peptide vaccine in humans for the first time. The DNeasy Blood and Tissue Kit was used to extract genomic DNA from EDTA blood for TCRB sequencing. The full study reports these points: Availability determined which PBMC samples were chosen for TCRB deep sequencing. Changes in the top peripheral T cell clonotypes picked up by TCRB sequencing did not appear to be linked to pseudoprogression. Immune responses induced by the vaccine were seen in around 94% of patients across multiple MHC alleles. The authors stated that sample limitations prevented analyses of patient blood samples from being reproduced.

Sequencing used PBMCs, obtained from a glioma patient whose treatment included an IDH1 peptide vaccine. The chain uses TRBV6-5 and TRBJ2-1, and the D gene may be TRBD1, 5 bases matching. The origin of this receptor is a woman between 18 and 29 years old with glioma. The nucleotide sequence is given as TGTGCCAGCAGTTGGAGCCAGGGAAGGTACAATGAGCAGTTCTTC. Translated, it gives CASSWSQGRYNEQFF.